This is a list of T cell receptor beta chains from one sample in a study of OX40 agonist ivuxolimab in advanced cancers. TCRdb's copy holds only in-frame clones and misses some; the assay was immunoSEQ multiplex PCR. In the table there are roughly 57,000 clones, approximately 82% of which are singletons. The material was CD4+ or CD8+ T cells sorted from blood, obtained in a trial of the OX40 agonist ivuxolimab. These receptors were collected from an adult with an advanced solid tumor such as melanoma, head and neck, liver or kidney cancer. Each CDR3 is given with its conserved first and last residue. D genes are given only for firm matches. Clone size appears in some rows only: once, few, many, or a class for an expanded clone.

.	TRBV12-5	.	TRBJ2-3	CASGMSDTQYF	TGTGCTAGTGGTATGTCGGATACGCAGTATTTT
.	TRBV7-3	TRBD1	TRBJ1-1	CASSFGQGTEAFF	TGTGCCAGCAGCTTCGGACAGGGCACTGAAGCTTTCTTT
.	TRBV7-8	TRBD2	TRBJ2-7	CASSSEFFGTSGGGRDEQYF	TGTGCCAGCAGCTCAGAATTTTTCGGGACTAGCGGGGGGGGCCGGGACGAGCAGTACTTC
.	TRBV29-1	.	TRBJ1-3	CSVVLGHGNTIYF	TGCAGCGTCGTACTGGGACACGGAAACACCATATATTTT
.	TRBV28	.	TRBJ2-1	CASRSGGSYNEQFF	TGTGCCAGCAGGAGTGGAGGGTCCTACAATGAGCAGTTCTTC
.	TRBV10-3	.	TRBJ1-4	CAISEGGREKLFF	TGTGCCATCAGTGAAGGAGGGCGTGAAAAACTGTTTTTT
few	TRBV19	TRBD2	TRBJ2-5	CASSRGLAGKETQYF	TGTGCCAGTAGCCGTGGACTAGCGGGGAAAGAGACCCAGTACTTC
.	TRBV28	TRBD2	TRBJ2-6	CASSPILAGGTGANVLTF	TGTGCCAGCAGTCCCATCCTGGCGGGGGGGACTGGGGCCAACGTCCTGACTTTC
.	TRBV10-3	TRBD2	TRBJ2-3	CAISEGLGPINTDTQYF	TGTGCCATCAGTGAGGGACTAGGGCCTATAAACACAGATACGCAGTATTTT
.	TRBV19	.	TRBJ2-5	CASSIGRKHGAQYF	TGTGCCAGTAGTATAGGGCGGAAACATGGGGCCCAGTACTTC
.	TRBV19	.	TRBJ2-1	CASGWGSGYNEQFF	TGTGCCAGTGGATGGGGGAGCGGGTACAATGAGCAGTTCTTC
.	TRBV4-3	TRBD1	TRBJ1-2	CASSQLQGTADGYTF	TGCGCCAGCAGCCAACTCCAAGGGACAGCAGATGGCTACACCTTC
.	TRBV6-5	.	TRBJ1-4	CASSSSIRTKLFF	TGTGCCAGCAGTTCGTCAATCCGGACTAAACTGTTTTTT
.	TRBV6-6	TRBD1	TRBJ2-2	CAIRGGPNTGELFF	TGTGCCATTAGAGGGGGCCCGAACACCGGGGAGCTGTTTTTT
.	TRBV6-5	.	TRBJ2-2	CASSYSRSNTGELFF	TGTGCCAGCAGTTACTCGAGATCGAACACCGGGGAGCTGTTTTTT
.	TRBV7-2	.	TRBJ2-5	CASGSETQYF	TGTGCCAGCGGAAGCGAGACCCAGTACTTC
.	TRBV7-8	.	TRBJ2-2	CASSLVGAGASDTGELFF	TGTGCCAGCAGCTTAGTAGGCGCGGGGGCGTCGGACACCGGGGAGCTGTTTTTT
.	TRBV6-5	.	TRBJ2-3	CASSYLKTGHTDTQYF	TGTGCCAGCAGTTACCTGAAGACAGGCCACACAGATACGCAGTATTTT
once	TRBV2	.	TRBJ1-5	CASSDSQNQPQHF	TGTGCCAGCAGTGATTCACAAAATCAGCCCCAGCATTTT
.	TRBV11-3	.	TRBJ1-1	CASSLGAEAFF	TGTGCCAGCAGCTTAGGGGCTGAAGCTTTCTTT
.	TRBV19	TRBD1	TRBJ1-5	CASADRQGAGQPQHF	TGTGCCAGTGCCGACCGACAGGGGGCGGGACAGCCCCAGCATTTT
.	TRBV6-6	TRBD1	TRBJ1-5	CASTQGGGQPQHF	TGTGCCAGCACCCAGGGGGGGGGTCAGCCCCAGCATTTT
.	TRBV14	.	TRBJ2-7	CASSQLQGSYEQYF	TGTGCCAGCAGCCAACTTCAGGGATCCTACGAGCAGTACTTC
.	TRBV12-2	.	TRBJ2-3	CASRLPRVGGRGTDTQYF	TGTGCAAGTCGCTTACCCCGGGTGGGGGGCAGGGGTACAGATACGCAGTATTTT
.	TRBV7-2	TRBD1	TRBJ1-2	CASSLRGQGGYTF	TGTGCCAGCAGCTTACGGGGACAGGGGGGGTACACCTTC
few	TRBV11-3	.	TRBJ2-2	CASSPTQGPGELFF	TGTGCCAGCAGCCCAACCCAGGGGCCCGGGGAGCTGTTTTTT
.	TRBV10-3	TRBD1	TRBJ1-2	CAIRDRDEYGYTF	TGTGCCATCCGGGACAGGGACGAGTATGGCTACACCTTC
.	TRBV19	.	TRBJ1-1	CASTNSVPNTEAFF	TGTGCCAGTACGAATTCAGTGCCGAACACTGAAGCTTTCTTT
.	TRBV28	.	TRBJ1-1	CASSLAGFGNTEAFF	TGTGCCAGCAGTTTAGCAGGGTTTGGGAACACTGAAGCTTTCTTT
.	TRBV10-3	.	TRBJ2-5	CAISEVQETQYF	TGTGCCATCAGTGAGGTTCAAGAGACCCAGTACTTC
.	TRBV7-3	.	TRBJ2-3	CASSPEVADTQYF	TGTGCCAGCAGCCCCGAGGTGGCAGATACGCAGTATTTT
.	TRBV7-3	.	TRBJ2-1	CATAQGSLNEQFF	TGTGCTACAGCCCAGGGATCTCTCAATGAGCAGTTCTTC
.	TRBV7-7	TRBD1	TRBJ2-5	CASSLSTGVSETQYF	TGTGCTAGCAGCTTATCAACAGGGGTATCAGAGACCCAGTACTTC
.	TRBV2	TRBD1	TRBJ1-3	CASSALGGASGNTIYF	TGTGCCAGCAGTGCCTTAGGGGGCGCCTCTGGAAACACCATATATTTT
.	TRBV5-1	.	TRBJ2-5	CASSWRETQYF	TGCGCCAGCAGCTGGCGAGAGACCCAGTACTTC
.	TRBV29-1	.	TRBJ1-1	CSAGSTINTEAFF	TGCAGCGCTGGATCGACAATTAACACTGAAGCTTTCTTT
.	TRBV2	.	TRBJ1-2	CASSERAGANYGYTF	TGTGCCAGCAGTGAAAGGGCAGGGGCAAACTATGGCTACACCTTC
once	TRBV6-6	.	TRBJ2-5	CASATGETQYF	TGTGCCAGCGCGACCGGGGAGACCCAGTACTTC